This passage covers 11 T cell receptor beta chains from one sample sequenced in a study of T cells in Graves' hyperthyroidism and ophthalmopathy. RNA transcripts were the template for amplifying TCR beta CDR3 regions. RT-PCR in the first round (using the HTBI primer set) targeted the TCR CDR3. Each CDR3 protein gets one entry after TCRdb re-called the multiplex PCR reads with MiXCR. The sample lists about 640,000 distinct CDR3 sequences; more than 12% were seen once. The sequencing input was blood. Receptors originate from a woman between 50 and 59 years old with Graves' ophthalmopathy.

This clonotype showed up many times. The gene calls are TRBV20-1 and TRBJ1-1; D is ambiguous. Trimming cost V 5 bases and J 4 bases, with 14 bases left between them. Looked up from germline, CDR1 is DFQATT and CDR2 is SNEGSKA (reference sequence). This CDR3 has 13 amino acids. The CDR3 loop is CSAAKVRGTEAFF. CDR3 in DNA: TGCAGTGCTGCCAAGGTAAGAGGCACTGAAGCTTTCTTT.

This clonotype was seen at least ten times. The chain is built from TRBV5-1 and TRBJ2-7, with D perhaps assigned TRBD1 or TRBD2 (5 bases each). The V gene's germline CDR1 is SGHRS and CDR2 YFSETQ. CDR3 size: 15 residues. Trimming removed 3 bases from V and 2 bases from J, with 15 bases in between. CDR3 in amino acids: CASSWGNVGTYEQYF. The CDR3 DNA reads TGCGCCAGCAGCTGGGGGAATGTAGGGACCTACGAGCAGTACTTC.

This clonotype was found many times. V and J are TRBV28 and TRBJ2-7; 15 nucleotides line up with TRBD2. Trimming removed 5 bases from V and 4 bases from J; junction bases left unmatched: 15. Germline CDR1 and CDR2: MDHEN and SYDVKM. The CDR3 has 19 residues. DNA of the CDR3: TGTGCCAGCAGTCCCTCCCGGACTAGCGGGAGGGCAGGCGCATACGAGCAGTACTTC. Translating gives CASSPSRTSGRAGAYEQYF. Combining the CDR3 with reference TRBV28 and TRBJ2-7 gives the whole variable domain DVKVTQSSRYLVKRTGEKVFLECVQDMDHENMFWYRQDPGLGLRLIYFSYDVKMKEKGDIPEGYSVSREKKERFSLILESASTNQTSMYLCASSPSRTSGRAGAYEQYFGPGTRLTVT.

Notes on this clonotype: One end of the junction varies from germline; a read error may be responsible. The gene calls are TRBV3-1 and TRBJ2-7; D assignment may be TRBD1 or TRBD2 (6 bases each). Germline CDR1 reads LGHDT; CDR2 reads YNNKEL (reference sequence). The length of the CDR3 is 13 residues. CDR3 coding DNA: TGTGCCAGCAGCCGACCGGGGGCAGCCGAGCAGTCCTTC. Amino acids: CASSRPGAAEQSF.

This clonotype was seen at least ten times. The CDR3 DNA reads as TGCAGTGCTAGGAATGCCGCAGGGGTCTATGGCTACACCTTC. Protein: CSARNAAGVYGYTF. The chain uses TRBV20-1 and TRBJ1-2; a weak D match, TRBD1 (6 bases). V was cut by 3 bases and J by 4 bases, with 15 bases left in between. Germline CDR1 and CDR2: DFQATT and SNEGSKA (reference sequence). This CDR3 has 14 residues.

Ten or more counts support this clonotype. The genes are TRBV4-2 and TRBJ2-2, with TRBD1 identical over 8 bases. The V gene end was trimmed by 6 bases and the J gene end by 1 base; junction bases not matched to a gene: 4. Germline V gives CDR1 LGHNA, CDR2 YNFKEQ. The CDR3 runs 15 residues. CDR3 nucleotides: TGTGCCAGCAGGTGGGGACAGGTGAACACCGGGGAGCTGTTTTTT. It translates to CASRWGQVNTGELFF.

This sequence joins TRBV20-1 and TRBJ1-5, with D maybe TRBD1 (6 bases). V dropped 3 bases and J dropped 6 bases, with 9 bases sitting between them. CDR1 is DFQATT, CDR2 SNEGSKA, per germline (reference sequence). The CDR3 consists of 12 residues. DNA for the CDR3: TGCAGTGCTAGGCAGGGGACTCAGCCCCAGCATTTT. Translation gives CSARQGTQPQHF.

This clonotype was counted ten times or more. This chain joins TRBV7-2 and TRBJ2-7, with 12 bases matching TRBD1. The germline V gene has CDR1 SGHTA and CDR2 FQGNSA. The CDR3 loop spans 16 amino acids. Trimming cost V 1 base and J 4 bases; bases outside gene matches: 5. The CDR3 region is CASSLEGTGGGYEQYF. The CDR3 DNA reads as TGTGCCAGCAGCTTAGAGGGGACAGGGGGCGGGTACGAGCAGTACTTC.

This clonotype was counted between two and nine times. This chain links TRBV27 with TRBJ2-7; the D gene could be TRBD1 or TRBD2 (6 bases each). Germline values: CDR1 MNHEY, CDR2 SMNVEV (reference sequence). V was trimmed by 8 bases and J by 4 bases, leaving 15 bases between them. CDR3 length: 13 residues. CDR3 loop: CASWGAGVYEQYF. In DNA form, the CDR3 reads TGTGCCAGCTGGGGGGCAGGCGTATACGAGCAGTACTTC.

This clonotype has a count of ten or more. The rearrangement uses TRBV30 and TRBJ2-2; TRBD1 is a possible D gene (6 bases). The CDR3 consists of 14 residues. The V end was cut by 2 bases, the J end by 6 bases, with 13 bases between. The germline CDR1 and CDR2 sequences are GTSNPN and SVGIG (reference sequence). This CDR3 is CAWSPGHLSGELFF. CDR3 nucleotide sequence: TGTGCCTGGAGTCCGGGACACCTATCCGGGGAGCTGTTTTTT.

This clonotype was recorded many times. V usage is TRBV7-2 and J usage is TRBJ2-5, with 8 bases identical to TRBD2. This CDR3 spans 16 amino acids. V was clipped by 3 bases and J by 5 bases; unmatched bases: 11. Looked up from germline, CDR1 is SGHTA and CDR2 is FQGNSA. The CDR3 coding sequence is TGTGCCAGCAGCTTTCCAACTAGCGGACCCGGGGAGACCCAGTACTTC. It codes for CASSFPTSGPGETQYF.